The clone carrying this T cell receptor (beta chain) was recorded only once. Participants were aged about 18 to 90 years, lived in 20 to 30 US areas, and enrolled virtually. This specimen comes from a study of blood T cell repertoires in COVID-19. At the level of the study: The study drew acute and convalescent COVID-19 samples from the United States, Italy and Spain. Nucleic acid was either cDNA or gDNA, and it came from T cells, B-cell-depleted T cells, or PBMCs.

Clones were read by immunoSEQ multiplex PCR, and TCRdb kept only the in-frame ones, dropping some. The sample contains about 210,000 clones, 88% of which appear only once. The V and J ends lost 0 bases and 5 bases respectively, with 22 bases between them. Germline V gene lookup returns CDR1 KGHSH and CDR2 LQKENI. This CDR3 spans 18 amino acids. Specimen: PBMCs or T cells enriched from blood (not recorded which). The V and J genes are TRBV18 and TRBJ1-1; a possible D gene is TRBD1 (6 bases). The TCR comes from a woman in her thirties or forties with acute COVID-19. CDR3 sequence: CASSPPGSRGLRGTEAFF. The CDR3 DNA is TGTGCCAGCTCACCACCAGGGAGCAGGGGCCTAAGGGGGACTGAAGCTTTCTTT.